The 30 T cell receptor beta chains given below trace back to one sample, sequenced in a study of shared clonotypes between healthy human individuals (TCRdb year 2020). Receptors were amplified or captured by the immunoSEQ multiplex PCR assay. TCRdb retrieved this table from immuneACCESS and kept in-frame rearrangements only. Not all clones are present; in checked studies, unresolved V genes account for under half, and no reason is known for the remainder. Within this sample are a few million clones, with about 92% of them counted one time only. Under 0.15% of the sample goes to the ten largest clones. The sample consisted of naive CD4+ T cells sorted from blood. This sample's cell subset or site label indicates: CD45RA+ positively selected. The receptors come from a man aged 18 to 30 in good health.

Regarding this clone: This same CDR3 is encoded by further DNA sequences in the sample. DNA of the CDR3: TGTGCCAGCAGCCGAGAGCGGACCGAAGCTTTCTTT. Translated, it gives CASSRERTEAFF. The chain is built from TRBV7-9 and TRBJ1-1; D ambiguous. Trimming took off 5 bases at V and 8 bases at J, with 12 bases between the two ends. The V gene's germline CDR1 is SEHNR and CDR2 FQNEAQ (reference sequence). This CDR3 is 12 amino acids long.

The chain uses TRBV7-8 and TRBJ2-7; D unresolved. Trimming pared 1 base from V and 4 bases from J, leaving 8 bases between. CDR1 SGHVS and CDR2 FQNEAQ come from the germline V gene. This CDR3 spans 13 amino acids. The CDR3 nucleotides read TGTGCCAGCAGCTTAGATGGCCTATACGAGCAGTACTTC. It translates to CASSLDGLYEQYF.

The CDR3 DNA reads as TGTGCCAGCAGCCCCCGCGGCGGGGGGGGAATTAGCTCCTACAATGAGCAGTTCTTC. Amino acid sequence: CASSPRGGGGISSYNEQFF. The rearrangement links TRBV9 to TRBJ2-1; TRBD2 agrees at 9 bases. CDR1 is SGDLS, CDR2 YYNGEE, per germline. This CDR3 contains 19 residues. Unmatched junction bases numbered 14, after V lost 4 bases and J lost 0 bases. Together with reference TRBV9 and TRBJ2-1, the CDR3 gives the full variable domain: DSGVTQTPKHLITATGQRVTLRCSPRSGDLSVYWYQQSLDQGLQFLIQYYNGEERAKGNILERFSAQQFPDLHSELNLSSLELGDSALYFCASSPRGGGGISSYNEQFFGPGTRLTVL.

This clone was seen a single time. The same CDR3 also results from other DNA sequences found in this sample. The gene calls are TRBV5-4 and TRBJ1-1; no reliable D call. The CDR3 length is 14 residues. Germline CDR1 and CDR2: SGHNT and YYREEE (reference sequence). The germline V and J ends were trimmed by 0 bases and 4 bases, with 10 bases remaining between them. The CDR3 DNA follows: TGTGCCAGCAGCTTGGCCGGGAGGGCCACTGAAGCTTTCTTT. It encodes CASSLAGRATEAFF.

The chain employs TRBV6-1 and TRBJ2-3, with D hard to call. The germline CDR1 and CDR2 sequences are MNHNS and SASEGT. The V end lost 3 bases, the J end lost 0 bases, and 7 bases lay between the germline ends. The CDR3 length is 14 residues. The CDR3 reads CASSERVSTDTQYF. CDR3 nucleotide sequence: TGTGCCAGCAGTGAGAGAGTTAGCACAGATACGCAGTATTTT.

This chain uses TRBV2 with TRBJ2-4; 11 bases map to TRBD2. From germline, CDR1 is SNHLY and CDR2 FYNNEI. V trimming: 5 bases; J trimming: 0 bases; junction bases outside the gene matches: 6. The CDR3 loop spans 17 amino acids. The CDR3 DNA sequence: TGTGCCAGCAGTAATAGCGGGAGGGCCCTAGCCAAAAACATTCAGTACTTC. Its translation: CASSNSGRALAKNIQYF.

The chain combines TRBV12-2 with TRBJ1-2; the DNA was not compared with TRBD1, the D call given in the table. TRBV12-2 is recorded as a pseudogene. There are 14 residues in the CDR3. The DNA of the CDR3 is TGTGCAAGTCGCGTTGGGGACAGCTTCTATGGCTACACCTTC. Its translation: CASRVGDSFYGYTF.

In the case of this clone: The sample holds other DNA sequences that translate to the same CDR3. The chain employs TRBV6-5 and TRBJ1-1; no clear D. V was clipped by 6 bases and J by 2 bases, with 16 bases between them. The V gene's germline CDR1 is MNHEY and CDR2 SVGAGI. This CDR3 is built from 15 residues. CDR3 in amino acids: CASSKTGGSNTEAFF. In DNA form, the CDR3 reads TGTGCCAGCAGCAAAACGGGAGGGAGTAACACTGAAGCTTTCTTT.

Note on this clone: Within the sample, other DNA sequences also encode this same CDR3. The chain has TRBV9 and TRBJ2-1, with 11 bases identical to TRBD2. This CDR3 has 15 residues. In germline, CDR1 is SGDLS, CDR2 YYNGEE. V shed 4 bases and J 7 bases; nucleotides not matched to a gene: 7. CDR3: CASSTRTSGRNEQFF. The CDR3 DNA reads as TGTGCCAGCAGCACCCGGACTAGCGGGCGGAATGAGCAGTTCTTC.

The rearrangement links TRBV15 to TRBJ1-5, with D possibly matching TRBD1 (6 bases). Germline-derived CDR1 and CDR2 are LNHNV and YYDKDF (reference sequence). The CDR3 totals 16 residues. V lost 1 base, J lost 4 bases, and 14 bases lay in between. The CDR3 DNA reads as TGTGCCACCAGCAGAGCCCTCTCGGACAGTAATCAGCCCCAGCATTTT. Protein sequence: CATSRALSDSNQPQHF.

DNA for the CDR3: TGTGCCAGTAGTATCTTACAGGGGGAATCCTTTGCGCAGTATTTT. Its protein is CASSILQGESFAQYF. The J gene is TRBJ2-3, the V gene TRBV19; 8 bases align to TRBD1. CDR3 size: 15 residues. Per germline, CDR1 LNHDA and CDR2 SQIVND (reference sequence). J lost 10 bases, V lost 3 bases, and 12 bases had no gene match.

This chain connects TRBV6-5 to TRBJ2-5, with D tentatively TRBD2 (6 bases). Germline lookup yields CDR1 MNHEY and CDR2 SVGAGI. The CDR3 runs 15 residues. V shed 3 bases and J shed 5 bases, with 16 bases lying between them. The CDR3 spells CASSYGGGGYETQYF. CDR3 coding DNA: TGTGCCAGCAGTTATGGCGGAGGAGGGTACGAGACCCAGTACTTC.

This clone was detected a few times. The rearrangement uses TRBV29-1 and TRBJ1-4, with no clear D. CDR3 length: 10 residues. Looked up from germline, CDR1 is SQVTM and CDR2 is ANQGSEA. V dropped 5 bases and J dropped 8 bases, with 6 bases sitting between them. The CDR3 DNA is TGCAGCGTTCAGCGGGAAAAACTGTTTTTT. It is translated as CSVQREKLFF.

This clone was picked up one time. This sample also contains other DNA sequences that code for the same CDR3. The chain joins TRBV9 to TRBJ2-1; D unresolved. The germline CDR1 and CDR2 sequences are SGDLS and YYNGEE. The CDR3 covers 15 residues. V lost 0 bases, J lost 0 bases, and 7 bases lay in between. Here the CDR3 DNA reads TGTGCCAGCAGCGTAGGCGGCGGCTCCTACAATGAGCAGTTCTTC. Its translation is CASSVGGGSYNEQFF.

The J gene is TRBJ2-4, the V gene TRBV15; the match to TRBD2 covers 15 bases. V lost 8 bases and J lost 1; bases outside the gene matches: 3. This CDR3 is built from 16 residues. Germline V lookup: CDR1 LNHNV, CDR2 YYDKDF (reference sequence). The chain's CDR3 is CATSGTSGGAKNIQYF. The CDR3 nucleotides read TGTGCCACCTCTGGGACTAGCGGGGGGGCCAAAAACATTCAGTACTTC.

The rearrangement uses TRBV28 and TRBJ1-2; 7 bases are a match to TRBD1. The CDR3 sequence is 15 residues long. Trimming cost V 2 bases and J 2 bases; bases outside gene matches: 5. Looked up from germline, CDR1 is MDHEN and CDR2 is SYDVKM. The CDR3: CASSLDKDRNYGYTF. CDR3 DNA: TGTGCCAGCAGTTTAGATAAGGACAGGAACTATGGCTACACCTTC.

This chain uses TRBV30 with TRBJ2-4; D is perhaps TRBD1 (5 bases). V lost 4 bases to trimming and J lost 0 bases, with 10 bases between them. Germline CDR1 reads GTSNPN; CDR2 reads SVGIG (reference sequence). The CDR3 is 14 amino acids. The CDR3 loop is CAWTPTVAKNIQYF. The CDR3 region has the DNA TGTGCCTGGACCCCGACAGTAGCCAAAAACATTCAGTACTTC. Complete variable domain (other parts from reference TRBV30 and TRBJ2-4): SQTIHQWPATLVQPVGSPLSLECTVEGTSNPNLYWYRQAAGRGLQLLFYSVGIGQISSEVPQNLSASRPQDRQFILSSKKLLLSDSGFYLCAWTPTVAKNIQYFGAGTRLSVL.

V gene TRBV7-9 combines with J gene TRBJ1-2, with 9 bases fitting TRBD1. CDR1 SEHNR and CDR2 FQNEAQ come from the germline V gene (reference sequence). V shed 0 bases and J 7 bases; nucleotides not matched to a gene: 12. The CDR3 has 17 amino acids. The CDR3 region has the DNA TGTGCCAGCAGCTTAGCCCTTAGAGGACAGGGGAGAGGTGGCTACACCTTC. This codes for CASSLALRGQGRGGYTF.

The chain links TRBV27 to TRBJ2-1, with 9 bases matching TRBD2. V was pared by 3 bases and J by 2 bases, with 5 bases of the junction left unmatched. CDR3 length: 16 residues. CDR1 MNHEY and CDR2 SMNVEV come from the germline V gene (reference sequence). This CDR3 reads CASSLILAGAYNEQFF. The CDR3 nucleotides are TGTGCCAGCAGTTTGATACTAGCGGGTGCCTACAATGAGCAGTTCTTC.

This clone was found once. Relative to the germline gene, one junction end is altered; a read error may explain this. The chain links TRBV6-4 to TRBJ2-7; D unclear. CDR1 is MRHNA and CDR2 is SNTAGT in the germline V gene. The CDR3 consists of 9 residues. The CDR3: CASSDPPLF. The CDR3 DNA reads TGTGCCAGCAGTGACCCCCCTCTATTC.

This clone was seen just once. This chain joins TRBV28 and TRBJ2-7, with D perhaps TRBD2 (5 bases). Germline V gene sequence: CDR1 MDHEN, CDR2 SYDVKM. The V and J ends lost 7 bases and 2 bases respectively, with 12 bases between them. This CDR3 contains 13 residues. The CDR3 DNA reads as TGTGCCAGCATGCGCGAGGGAACCTACGAGCAGTACTTC. Amino acids: CASMREGTYEQYF.

The gene calls are TRBV7-9 and TRBJ1-1, with D perhaps matching TRBD1 (5 bases). The germline V gene encodes CDR1 SEHNR and CDR2 FQNEAQ (reference sequence). This CDR3 contains 12 residues. With 6 bases removed from V and 8 bases from J, the gap between germline ends came to 13 bases. The CDR3 loop reads CASSRQLSEAFF. CDR3 nucleotide sequence: TGTGCCAGCAGTCGACAGCTATCCGAAGCTTTCTTT.

This sequence joins TRBV19 and TRBJ2-1, with TRBD2 identical over 12 bases. J was trimmed by 10 bases and V by 4 bases; bases with no gene match: 11. From germline, CDR1 is LNHDA and CDR2 SQIVND (reference sequence). CDR3 length: 16 residues. Here the CDR3 reads CASSTSSGRAVYEQFF. The CDR3, as DNA: TGTGCCAGTAGTACCTCTAGCGGGAGGGCTGTTTACGAGCAGTTCTTC. Based on the CDR3 plus reference TRBV19 and TRBJ2-1, the full variable domain is DGGITQSPKYLFRKEGQNVTLSCEQNLNHDAMYWYRQDPGQGLRLIYYSQIVNDFQKGDIAEGYSVSREKKESFPLTVTSAQKNPTAFYLCASSTSSGRAVYEQFFGPGTRLTVL.

The chain is built from TRBV29-1 and TRBJ2-3; 7 bases agree with TRBD2. The CDR3 spans 13 residues. V lost 4 bases and J lost 3; bases outside the gene matches: 4. Germline V gene lookup returns CDR1 SQVTM and CDR2 ANQGSEA. The CDR3 coding sequence is TGCAGCGTTGGGTCTAGCGGTACAGATACGCAGTATTTT. Its protein product is CSVGSSGTDTQYF.

V gene TRBV4-3 combines with J gene TRBJ2-1; 8 positions match TRBD2. The CDR3 runs 18 residues. With V trimmed by 1 base and J by 6 bases, 14 bases remained unmatched. Germline loops: CDR1 LGHNA, CDR2 YSLEER. CDR3 sequence: CASSQGGRGLENPNEQFF. For the CDR3, the DNA is TGCGCCAGCAGCCAAGGGGGGAGGGGACTAGAAAATCCCAATGAGCAGTTCTTC.

This clone was picked up a small number of times. This chain links TRBV18 with TRBJ2-1; TRBD1 might be the D (6 bases). Germline-derived CDR1 and CDR2 are KGHSH and LQKENI. Trimming shortened V by 3 bases and J by 6 bases, and 15 bases separated the two germline ends. This CDR3 is 15 amino acids long. The CDR3 nucleotides read TGTGCCAGCTCACCTGGACAGAAGGTCGTCAATGAGCAGTTCTTC. This encodes CASSPGQKVVNEQFF. Looking up the rest from reference TRBV18 and TRBJ2-1 gives the full variable domain: NAGVMQNPRHLVRRRGQEARLRCSPMKGHSHVYWYRQLPEEGLKFMVYLQKENIIDESGMPKERFSAEFPKEGPSILRIQQVVRGDSAAYFCASSPGQKVVNEQFFGPGTRLTVL.

J is TRBJ2-5 and V is TRBV2; D gene uncertain. V was shortened by 2 bases and J by 1 base, with 11 bases between the two germline ends. Germline lookup yields CDR1 SNHLY and CDR2 FYNNEI. The CDR3 runs 15 residues. The CDR3 sequence is CASSETSVAQETQYF. Here the CDR3 DNA reads TGTGCCAGCAGTGAAACATCAGTGGCCCAAGAGACCCAGTACTTC.

The J gene is TRBJ2-2, the V gene TRBV5-1, with D unresolved. The V gene lost 0 bases and the J gene lost 6 bases, with 15 bases spanning the gap. This CDR3 has 16 amino acids. Germline CDR1 and CDR2: SGHRS and YFSETQ. The chain's CDR3 is CASSLVVQADPGELFF. The CDR3 DNA follows: TGCGCCAGCAGCTTGGTGGTCCAGGCAGACCCCGGGGAGCTGTTTTTT.

The chain combines TRBV5-4 with TRBJ1-5; D gene uncertain. Germline CDR1 and CDR2: SGHNT and YYREEE (reference sequence). The CDR3 runs to 14 residues. With 1 base removed from V and 7 bases from J, the gap between germline ends came to 12 bases. As DNA, the CDR3 is TGTGCCAGCAGCTTGTTGGGCAGTGGGCAGCCCCAGCATTTT. Translating it yields CASSLLGSGQPQHF.

The genes are TRBV19 and TRBJ1-2; D may be TRBD1 (5 bases). V was clipped by 6 bases and J by 5 bases, with 13 bases between them. The CDR3 extends over 13 amino acids. Germline CDR1 and CDR2: LNHDA and SQIVND (reference sequence). CDR3 nucleotide sequence: TGTGCCAGTAGCGAACAGGCCTCTTATGGCTACACCTTC. As protein: CASSEQASYGYTF.